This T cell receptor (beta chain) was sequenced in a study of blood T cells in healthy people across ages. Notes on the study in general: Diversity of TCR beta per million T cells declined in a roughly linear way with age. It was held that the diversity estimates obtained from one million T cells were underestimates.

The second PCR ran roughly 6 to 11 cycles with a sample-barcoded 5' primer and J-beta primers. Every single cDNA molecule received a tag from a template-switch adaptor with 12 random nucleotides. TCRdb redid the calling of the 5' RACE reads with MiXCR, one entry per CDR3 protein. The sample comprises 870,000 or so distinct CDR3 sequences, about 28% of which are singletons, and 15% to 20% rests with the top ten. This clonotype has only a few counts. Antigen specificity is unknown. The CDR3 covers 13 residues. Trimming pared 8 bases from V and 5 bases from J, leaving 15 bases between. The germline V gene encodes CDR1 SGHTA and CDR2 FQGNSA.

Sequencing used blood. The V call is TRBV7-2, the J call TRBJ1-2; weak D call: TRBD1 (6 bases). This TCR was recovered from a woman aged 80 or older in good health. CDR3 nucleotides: TGTGCCAGCGGGGGGGCCCCACTTTATGGCTACACCTTC. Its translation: CASGGAPLYGYTF.